This TCR beta chain was documented in a study of T cell clonality in common variable immunodeficiency. The protocol was immunoSEQ multiplex PCR, while the TCRdb copy is restricted to in-frame clones and leaves out a portion. The sample shows about 52,000 clones, none of them appearing just once. Each donor provided about 4.5 to 8.5 ml of heparinized whole blood. Whole-study findings and limits: TCRbeta clonality was increased in CVID versus healthy controls. CVID patient heterogeneity limited repertoire-clinical complication correlations.

The CDR3 has 16 residues. Unmatched junction bases numbered 5, after V lost 3 bases and J lost 5 bases. Germline CDR1 reads DFQATT; CDR2 reads SNEGSKA (reference sequence). This clone was seen repeatedly, ten times or more. Its target is unknown. The read finishes 3 residues shy of the CDR3 end, and the germline J gene is used to complete it. What was sequenced was peripheral blood mononuclear cells. The chain has TRBV20-1 and TRBJ2-3, with 16 bases that match TRBD2. This TCR was sampled from a person between 18 and 75 years old in good health. The CDR3: CSARGTSGGAVDTQYF. The sequenced part of the CDR3 DNA is TGCAGTGCTAGGGGGACTAGCGGGGGGGCCGTAGATACG.